These 18 T cell receptor beta chains were sequenced from one sample in a study of control samples from healthy donors and cancer patients. Data came from immunoSEQ multiplex PCR; TCRdb stores just in-frame clones and leaves some out. Counted here are under 150,000 clones, 85% to 90% occurring once; the ten biggest clones make up 0.95% to 1.3%. Material: PBMCs. Every receptor here comes from a woman aged 45 to 65 with colorectal cancer.

The chain combines TRBV19 with TRBJ2-1, with D possibly matching TRBD1 (6 bases). The V gene's germline CDR1 is LNHDA and CDR2 SQIVND (reference sequence). The germline V and J ends were trimmed by 4 bases and 1 base, with 8 bases remaining between them. The CDR3 has 14 amino acids. The CDR3 loop reads CASSKGESYNEQFF. The CDR3 coding sequence is TGTGCCAGTAGTAAGGGGGAATCCTACAATGAGCAGTTCTTC.

The rearrangement joins TRBV5-4 to TRBJ1-2; possibly TRBD1 for D (6 bases). The germline gives CDR1 SGHNT, CDR2 YYREEE (reference sequence). The length of the CDR3 is 14 residues. Trimming left V 6 bases short and J 8 bases short, with 20 bases between. CDR3 amino acids: CASTKGSGERGYTF. The CDR3 DNA reads as TGTGCCAGCACGAAGGGCTCAGGGGAGAGAGGCTACACCTTC.

The chain is built from TRBV6-5 and TRBJ2-1, with D unclear. The ends were cut back, 5 bases at V and 7 bases at J, with 18 bases in the middle. The CDR3 totals 15 residues. Per the germline V gene, CDR1 is MNHEY and CDR2 is SVGAGI. The CDR3 spells CASSHRRSPGNEQFF. The CDR3 DNA sequence: TGTGCCAGCAGTCACCGCCGGAGTCCGGGTAATGAGCAGTTCTTC.

In DNA, the CDR3 is TGTGCCAGCAGGGCAACGATGAACACTGAAGCTTTCTTT. It is translated as CASRATMNTEAFF. The rearrangement joins TRBV7-9 to TRBJ1-1; D ambiguous. This CDR3 is 13 amino acids long. Germline CDR1 and CDR2: SEHNR and FQNEAQ (reference sequence). Trimming removed 6 bases at V and 0 bases at J, with 8 bases between. The whole variable domain, filled in from reference TRBV7-9 and TRBJ1-1, reads DTGVSQNPRHKITKRGQNVTFRCDPISEHNRLYWYRQTLGQGPEFLTYFQNEAQLEKSRLLSDRFSAERPKGSFSTLEIQRTEQGDSAMYLCASRATMNTEAFFGQGTRLTVV.

This rearrangement joins TRBV29-1 to TRBJ2-5; possibly TRBD1 for D (5 bases). V was clipped by 6 bases and J by 5 bases, with 19 bases between them. The CDR3 is made up of 14 amino acids. Germline-derived CDR1 and CDR2 are SQVTM and ANQGSEA. The DNA of the CDR3 is TGCAGCGTCCGCCTATGGCAACCAGGGGAGACCCAGTACTTC. Its protein product is CSVRLWQPGETQYF. The whole variable domain, remainder taken from reference TRBV29-1 and TRBJ2-5, is SAVISQKPSRDICQRGTSLTIQCQVDSQVTMMFWYRQQPGQSLTLIATANQGSEATYESGFVIDKFPISRPNLTFSTLTVSNMSPEDSSIYLCSVRLWQPGETQYFGPGTRLLVL.

J is TRBJ1-4 and V is TRBV7-9; 7 bases map to TRBD1. The CDR3 contains 15 residues. The V segment lost 1 base and the J segment 4 bases; nucleotides outside the gene matches: 3. Germline V gene data show CDR1 as SEHNR and CDR2 as FQNEAQ (reference sequence). CDR3 in amino acids: CASSLDGTVNEKLFF. The CDR3 coding sequence is TGTGCCAGCAGCTTAGACGGGACAGTTAATGAAAAACTGTTTTTT.

The gene calls are TRBV7-6 and TRBJ2-3, with a possible D match to TRBD2 (6 bases). Deletions cut 5 bases from V and 3 bases from J, with 24 bases between. In germline, CDR1 is SGHVS, CDR2 FNYEAQ. This CDR3 spans 18 amino acids. CDR3 region: CASSRNPPSLARTDTQYF. CDR3 in DNA: TGTGCCAGCAGCCGCAACCCCCCCTCGCTAGCGAGGACAGATACGCAGTATTTT.

The V call is TRBV4-2, the J call TRBJ1-1, with TRBD1 identical over 8 bases. The CDR3 has 17 residues. The germline V gene has CDR1 LGHNA and CDR2 YNFKEQ. V was pared by 2 bases and J by 1 base, with 9 bases of the junction left unmatched. The CDR3 sequence: CASSQRLDRGSNTEAFF. CDR3 DNA: TGTGCCAGCAGCCAACGTCTCGACAGGGGATCGAACACTGAAGCTTTCTTT.

The chain carries TRBV6-5 and TRBJ1-2; D is undetermined. The ends were cut back, 7 bases at V and 0 bases at J, with 12 bases in the middle. CDR3 length: 14 residues. Germline values: CDR1 MNHEY, CDR2 SVGAGI. The CDR3, as DNA: TGTGCCAGCAAAAGTTGGGAATCTAACTATGGCTACACCTTC. This sequence encodes CASKSWESNYGYTF.

The chain uses TRBV7-6 and TRBJ1-2; D might be TRBD1 (6 bases). Trimming cost V 0 bases and J 5 bases, with 22 bases left between them. Per germline, CDR1 SGHVS and CDR2 FNYEAQ. The CDR3 length is 18 residues. This CDR3 reads CASSLAPSFAGAGYGYTF. In DNA, the CDR3 is TGTGCCAGCAGCTTAGCACCCTCGTTTGCGGGGGCGGGTTATGGCTACACCTTC. The full variable domain, rest sourced from reference TRBV7-6 and TRBJ1-2, is GAGVSQSPRYKVTKRGQDVALRCDPISGHVSLYWYRQALGQGPEFLTYFNYEAQQDKSGLPNDRFSAERPEGSISTLTIQRTEQRDSAMYRCASSLAPSFAGAGYGYTFGSGTRLTVV.

This chain joins TRBV3-1 (or the pseudogene TRBV3-2) and TRBJ2-7; D is unclear. The ends were cut back, 1 base at V and 5 bases at J, with 9 bases in the middle. Per germline, CDR1 LGHDT and CDR2 YNNKEL (reference sequence). CDR3 length equals 13 residues. CDR3 residues: CASSQGVANEQYF. The CDR3 DNA is TGTGCCAGCAGCCAAGGTGTGGCGAACGAGCAGTACTTC.

This chain connects TRBV30 to TRBJ2-7, with 7 positions matching TRBD1. This CDR3 has 18 residues. The ends lost 0 bases at V and 9 bases at J; junction bases unmatched: 23. CDR1 is GTSNPN and CDR2 is SVGIG in the germline V gene (reference sequence). The CDR3 sequence is CAWSVAGGLAGVRLGQYF. The CDR3 nucleotides read TGTGCCTGGAGTGTCGCAGGGGGTCTCGCCGGGGTTCGTTTGGGGCAGTACTTC. The full variable domain, in which reference TRBV30 and TRBJ2-7 provide the parts outside the CDR3, is SQTIHQWPATLVQPVGSPLSLECTVEGTSNPNLYWYRQAAGRGLQLLFYSVGIGQISSEVPQNLSASRPQDRQFILSSKKLLLSDSGFYLCAWSVAGGLAGVRLGQYFGPGTRLTVT.

The CDR3 spells CSVGQGRGSPLHF. As DNA, the CDR3 is TGCAGCGTTGGACAGGGGCGGGGTTCACCCCTCCACTTT. The rearrangement links TRBV29-1 to TRBJ1-6, with TRBD1 matching over 8 bases. Germline trimming cut 4 bases from V and 9 bases from J; bases unmatched to any gene: 5. The CDR3 loop spans 13 amino acids. The germline V gene encodes CDR1 SQVTM and CDR2 ANQGSEA.

This clone has more than one count but fewer than ten. The chain has TRBV18 and TRBJ1-4; tentative D call: TRBD1 (5 bases). The CDR3 spans 17 residues. Deletions cut 4 bases from V and 3 bases from J, with 18 bases between. Germline V gene sequence: CDR1 KGHSH, CDR2 LQKENI. The CDR3 DNA sequence: TGTGCCAGCTCACGGGGGGGACCGACAGTCCCTAATGAAAAACTGTTTTTT. It encodes CASSRGGPTVPNEKLFF. Together with reference TRBV18 and TRBJ1-4, the CDR3 gives the full variable domain: NAGVMQNPRHLVRRRGQEARLRCSPMKGHSHVYWYRQLPEEGLKFMVYLQKENIIDESGMPKERFSAEFPKEGPSILRIQQVVRGDSAAYFCASSRGGPTVPNEKLFFGSGTQLSVL.

V gene TRBV10-3 combines with J gene TRBJ1-1; D unresolved. From germline, CDR1 is ENHRY and CDR2 SYGVKD. CDR3 length: 13 residues. With 5 bases removed from V and 1 base from J, the gap between germline ends came to 8 bases. The CDR3 here is CAISPSENTEAFF. The CDR3 DNA sequence: TGTGCCATCAGTCCGTCAGAGAACACTGAAGCTTTCTTT.

The chain combines TRBV5-6 with TRBJ2-3; D gene uncertain. The CDR3 spans 12 residues. Germline assignment: CDR1 SGHDT and CDR2 YYEEEE. The V gene lost 0 bases and the J gene lost 2 bases, with 1 base spanning the gap. The CDR3 DNA reads TGTGCCAGCAGCTTGGCCACAGATACGCAGTATTTT. Translating it yields CASSLATDTQYF.

V usage is TRBV11-3 and J usage is TRBJ2-2, with D perhaps TRBD1 (6 bases). The CDR3 has 15 residues. The V gene lost 7 bases and the J gene lost 5 bases, with 17 bases spanning the gap. Germline CDR1 and CDR2: SGHNT and YENEEA. The CDR3: CASNSLGGATGELFF. CDR3 nucleotide sequence: TGTGCCAGCAACTCTTTAGGGGGTGCTACCGGGGAGCTGTTTTTT.

The chain combines TRBV10-3 with TRBJ1-2; 8 bases line up with TRBD1. V was pared by 3 bases and J by 3 bases, with 9 bases of the junction left unmatched. Germline assignment: CDR1 ENHRY and CDR2 SYGVKD. The CDR3 consists of 16 residues. In DNA, the CDR3 is TGTGCCATCAGTGAAGCGGCTCAGGGGGCCGACTATGGCTACACCTTC. This codes for CAISEAAQGADYGYTF.